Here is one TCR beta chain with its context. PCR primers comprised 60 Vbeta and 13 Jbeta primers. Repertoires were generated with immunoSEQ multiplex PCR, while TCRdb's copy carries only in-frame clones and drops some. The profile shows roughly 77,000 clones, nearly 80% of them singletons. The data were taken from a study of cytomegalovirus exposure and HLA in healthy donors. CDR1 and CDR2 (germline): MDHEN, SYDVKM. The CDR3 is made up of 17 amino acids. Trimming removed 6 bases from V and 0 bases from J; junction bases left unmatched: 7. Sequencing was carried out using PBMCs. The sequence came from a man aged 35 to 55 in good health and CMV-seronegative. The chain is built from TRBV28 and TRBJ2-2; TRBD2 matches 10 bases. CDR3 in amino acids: CASRHLLAGANTGELFF. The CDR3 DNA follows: TGTGCCAGCAGACACCTTCTAGCGGGGGCGAACACCGGGGAGCTGTTTTTT.